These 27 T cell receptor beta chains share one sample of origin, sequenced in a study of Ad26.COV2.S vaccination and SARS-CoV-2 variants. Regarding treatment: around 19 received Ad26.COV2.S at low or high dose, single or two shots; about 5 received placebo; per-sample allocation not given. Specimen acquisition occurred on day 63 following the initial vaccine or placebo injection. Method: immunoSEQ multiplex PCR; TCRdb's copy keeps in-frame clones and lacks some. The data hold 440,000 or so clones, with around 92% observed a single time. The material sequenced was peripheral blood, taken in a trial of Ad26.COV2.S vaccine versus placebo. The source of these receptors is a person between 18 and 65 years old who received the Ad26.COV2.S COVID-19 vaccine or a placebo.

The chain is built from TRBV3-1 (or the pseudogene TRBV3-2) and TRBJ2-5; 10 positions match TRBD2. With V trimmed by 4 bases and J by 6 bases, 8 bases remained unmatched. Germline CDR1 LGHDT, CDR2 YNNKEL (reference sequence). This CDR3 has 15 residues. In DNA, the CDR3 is TGTGCCAGCAGCCGTCTAGCGGGGGATTTGAAGACCCAGTACTTC. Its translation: CASSRLAGDLKTQYF.

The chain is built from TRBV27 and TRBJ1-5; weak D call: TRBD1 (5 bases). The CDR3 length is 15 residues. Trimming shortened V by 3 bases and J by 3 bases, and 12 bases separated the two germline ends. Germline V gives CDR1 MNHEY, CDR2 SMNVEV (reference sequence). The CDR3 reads CASSFSAGANQPQHF. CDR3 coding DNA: TGTGCCAGCAGTTTCTCGGCTGGGGCCAATCAGCCCCAGCATTTT.

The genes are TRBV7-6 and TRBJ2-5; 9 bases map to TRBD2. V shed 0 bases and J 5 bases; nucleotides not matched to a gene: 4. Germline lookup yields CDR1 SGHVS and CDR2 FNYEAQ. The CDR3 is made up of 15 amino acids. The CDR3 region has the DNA TGTGCCAGCAGCTTAGCGTTGCGGGGGGGGGAGACCCAGTACTTC. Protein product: CASSLALRGGETQYF.

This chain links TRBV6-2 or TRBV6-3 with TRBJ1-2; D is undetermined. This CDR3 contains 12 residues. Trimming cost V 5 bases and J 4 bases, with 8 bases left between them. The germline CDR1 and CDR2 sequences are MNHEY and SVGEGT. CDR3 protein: CASSRVFYGYTF. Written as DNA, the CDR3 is TGTGCCAGCAGTAGGGTGTTCTATGGCTACACCTTC.

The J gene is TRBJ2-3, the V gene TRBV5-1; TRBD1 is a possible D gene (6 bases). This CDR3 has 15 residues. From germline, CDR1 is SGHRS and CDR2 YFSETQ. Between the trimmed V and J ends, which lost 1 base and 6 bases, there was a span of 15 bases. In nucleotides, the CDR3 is TGCGCCAGCAGCTTGACCTACAGGGTTGGCGATACGCAGTATTTT. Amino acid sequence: CASSLTYRVGDTQYF.

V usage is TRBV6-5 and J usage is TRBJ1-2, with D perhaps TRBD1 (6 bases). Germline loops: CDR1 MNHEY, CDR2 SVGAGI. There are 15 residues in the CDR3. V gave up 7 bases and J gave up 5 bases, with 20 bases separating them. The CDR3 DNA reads TGTGCCAGCACCCCAACCCGAGGACAGCTTTATGGCTACACCTTC. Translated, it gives CASTPTRGQLYGYTF.

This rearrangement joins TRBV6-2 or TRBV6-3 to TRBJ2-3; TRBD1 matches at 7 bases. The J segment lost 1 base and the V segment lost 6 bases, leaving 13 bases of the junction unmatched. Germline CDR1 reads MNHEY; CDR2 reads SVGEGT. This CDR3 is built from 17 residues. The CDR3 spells CASSAPHSGTGTDTQYF. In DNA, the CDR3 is TGTGCCAGCAGCGCTCCCCACTCCGGGACAGGCACAGATACGCAGTATTTT.

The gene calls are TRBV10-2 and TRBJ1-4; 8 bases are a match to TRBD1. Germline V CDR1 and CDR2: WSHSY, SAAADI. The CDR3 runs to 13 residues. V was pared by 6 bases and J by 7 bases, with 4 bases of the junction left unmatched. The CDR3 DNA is TGCGCCAGCAGGGACAGGGTTGGTGAAAAACTGTTTTTT. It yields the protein CASRDRVGEKLFF.

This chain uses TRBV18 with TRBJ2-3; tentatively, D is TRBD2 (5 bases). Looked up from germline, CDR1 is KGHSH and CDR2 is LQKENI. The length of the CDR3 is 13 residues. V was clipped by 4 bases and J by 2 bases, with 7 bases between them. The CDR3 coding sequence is TGTGCCAGCTCACTCGGGGTCACAGATACGCAGTATTTT. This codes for CASSLGVTDTQYF.

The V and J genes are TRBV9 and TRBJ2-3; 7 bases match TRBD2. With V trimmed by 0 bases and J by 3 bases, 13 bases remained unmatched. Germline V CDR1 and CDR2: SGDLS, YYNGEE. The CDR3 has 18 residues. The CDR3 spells CASSVVVGRLAATDTQYF. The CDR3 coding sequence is TGTGCCAGCAGCGTAGTTGTCGGGAGACTAGCCGCGACAGATACGCAGTATTTT.

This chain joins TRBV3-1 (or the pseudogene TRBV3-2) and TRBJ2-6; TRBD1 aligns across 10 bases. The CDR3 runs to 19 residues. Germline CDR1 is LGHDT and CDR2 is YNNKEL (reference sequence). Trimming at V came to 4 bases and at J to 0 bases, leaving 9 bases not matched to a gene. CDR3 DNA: TGTGCCAGCAGCCTCACCGGGACAGGGGTACGCTCTGGGGCCAACGTCCTGACTTTC. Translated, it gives CASSLTGTGVRSGANVLTF.

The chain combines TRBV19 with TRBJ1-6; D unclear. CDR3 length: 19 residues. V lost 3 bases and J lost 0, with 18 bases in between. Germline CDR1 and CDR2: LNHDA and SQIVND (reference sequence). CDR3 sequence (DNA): TGTGCCAGTAGTATCCCTCGTTCGGCAGGAAGCTCCTATAATTCACCCCTCCACTTT. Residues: CASSIPRSAGSSYNSPLHF.

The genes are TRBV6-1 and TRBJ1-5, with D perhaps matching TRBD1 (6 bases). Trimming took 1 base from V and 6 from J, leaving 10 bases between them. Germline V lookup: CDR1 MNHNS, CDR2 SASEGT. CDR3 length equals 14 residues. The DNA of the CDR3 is TGTGCCAGCAGTGAAGGGGGGGCCAGTCAGCCCCAGCATTTT. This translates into CASSEGGASQPQHF.

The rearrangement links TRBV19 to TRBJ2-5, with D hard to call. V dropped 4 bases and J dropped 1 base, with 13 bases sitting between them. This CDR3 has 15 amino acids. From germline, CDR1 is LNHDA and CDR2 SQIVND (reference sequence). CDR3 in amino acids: CASSRIDPGQETQYF. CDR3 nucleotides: TGTGCCAGTAGTAGAATTGACCCGGGCCAAGAGACCCAGTACTTC.

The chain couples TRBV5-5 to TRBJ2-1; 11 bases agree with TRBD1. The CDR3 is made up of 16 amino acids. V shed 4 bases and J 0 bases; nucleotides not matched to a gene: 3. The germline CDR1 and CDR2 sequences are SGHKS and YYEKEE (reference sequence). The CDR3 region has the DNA TGTGCCAGCAGCGGGACAGGGGGAGTCTCCTACAATGAGCAGTTCTTC. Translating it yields CASSGTGGVSYNEQFF.

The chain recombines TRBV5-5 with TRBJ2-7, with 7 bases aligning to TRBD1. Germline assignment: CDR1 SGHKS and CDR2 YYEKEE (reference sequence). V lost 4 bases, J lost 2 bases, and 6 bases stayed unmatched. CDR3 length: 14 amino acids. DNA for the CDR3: TGTGCCAGCAGCAGGGACAGCATTCCCTACGAGCAGTACTTC. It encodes CASSRDSIPYEQYF.

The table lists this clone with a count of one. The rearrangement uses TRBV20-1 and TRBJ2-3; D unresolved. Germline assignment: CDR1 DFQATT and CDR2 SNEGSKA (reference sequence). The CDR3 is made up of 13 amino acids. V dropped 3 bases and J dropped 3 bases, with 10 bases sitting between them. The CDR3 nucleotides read TGCAGTGCTAGTCTTCCCGCAACAGATACGCAGTATTTT. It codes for CSASLPATDTQYF.

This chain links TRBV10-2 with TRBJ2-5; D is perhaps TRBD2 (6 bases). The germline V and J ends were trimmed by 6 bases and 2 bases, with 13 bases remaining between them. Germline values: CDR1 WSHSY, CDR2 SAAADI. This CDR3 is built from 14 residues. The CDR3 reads CASREGRLQETQYF. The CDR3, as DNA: TGCGCCAGCAGGGAGGGACGGCTTCAAGAGACCCAGTACTTC.

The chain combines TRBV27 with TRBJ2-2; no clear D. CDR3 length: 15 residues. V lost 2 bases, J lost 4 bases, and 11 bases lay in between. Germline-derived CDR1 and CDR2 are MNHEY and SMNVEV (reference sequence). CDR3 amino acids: CASSLMSRATGELFF. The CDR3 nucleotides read TGTGCCAGCAGTTTAATGTCACGGGCCACCGGGGAGCTGTTTTTT.

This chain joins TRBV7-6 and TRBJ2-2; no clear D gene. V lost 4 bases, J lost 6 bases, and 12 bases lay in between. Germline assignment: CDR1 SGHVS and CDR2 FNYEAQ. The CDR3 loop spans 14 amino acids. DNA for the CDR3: TGTGCCAGCAGCTCCGTAACATTCGCCGGGGAGCTGTTTTTT. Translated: CASSSVTFAGELFF.

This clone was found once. The CDR3 sequence is CASSLIGQGKPQHF. CDR3 sequence (DNA): TGTGCCAGCAGTTTAATCGGACAGGGGAAGCCCCAGCATTTT. The chain has TRBV28 and TRBJ1-5, with 9 bases lining up with TRBD1. There are 14 residues in the CDR3. CDR1 and CDR2 (germline): MDHEN, SYDVKM. The ends lost 2 bases at V and 8 bases at J; junction bases unmatched: 4.

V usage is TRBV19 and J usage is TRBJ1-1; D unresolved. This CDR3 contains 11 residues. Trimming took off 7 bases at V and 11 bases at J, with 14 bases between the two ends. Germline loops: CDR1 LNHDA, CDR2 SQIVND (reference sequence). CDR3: CASNGGRQAFF. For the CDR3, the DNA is TGTGCCAGTAACGGAGGGAGGCAGGCTTTCTTT.

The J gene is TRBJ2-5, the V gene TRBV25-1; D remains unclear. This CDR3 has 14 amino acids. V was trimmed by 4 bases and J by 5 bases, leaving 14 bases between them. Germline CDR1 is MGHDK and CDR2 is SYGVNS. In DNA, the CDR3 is TGTGCCAGCAGTGCCCGTGCGCTGGAGGAGACCCAGTACTTC. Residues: CASSARALEETQYF.

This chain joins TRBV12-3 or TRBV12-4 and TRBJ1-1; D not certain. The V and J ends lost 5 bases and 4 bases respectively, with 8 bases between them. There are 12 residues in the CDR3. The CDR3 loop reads CASSPWVTEAFF. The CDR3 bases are TGTGCCAGCAGTCCATGGGTCACTGAAGCTTTCTTT.

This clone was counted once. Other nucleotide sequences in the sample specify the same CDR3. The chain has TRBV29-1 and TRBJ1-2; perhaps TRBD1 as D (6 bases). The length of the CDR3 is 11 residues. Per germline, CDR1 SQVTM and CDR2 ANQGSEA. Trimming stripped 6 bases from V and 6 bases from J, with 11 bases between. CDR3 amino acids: CSVATGNGYTF. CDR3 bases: TGCAGCGTGGCTACAGGGAATGGCTACACCTTC.

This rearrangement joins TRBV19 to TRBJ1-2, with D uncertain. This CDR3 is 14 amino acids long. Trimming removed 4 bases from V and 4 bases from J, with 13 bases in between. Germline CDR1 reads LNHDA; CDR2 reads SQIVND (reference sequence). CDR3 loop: CASSSQLALYGYTF. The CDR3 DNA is TGTGCCAGTAGTAGTCAACTGGCGCTCTATGGCTACACCTTC.

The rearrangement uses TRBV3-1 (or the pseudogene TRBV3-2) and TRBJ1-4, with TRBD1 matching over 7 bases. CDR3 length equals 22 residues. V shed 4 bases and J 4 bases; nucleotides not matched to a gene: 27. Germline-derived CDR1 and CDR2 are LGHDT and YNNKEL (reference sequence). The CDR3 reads CASSPTAGTERGGGVINEKLFF. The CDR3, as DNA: TGTGCCAGCAGCCCAACCGCTGGGACAGAGAGAGGAGGGGGAGTCATTAATGAAAAACTGTTTTTT.